This section outlines one TCR beta chain sequence together with its context. Its cognate antigen is unknown. Then a second PCR, running about 6 to 11 cycles, was carried out with a sample-barcoded 5' primer and a J-beta primer mix. Each cDNA molecule carried a tag from a template-switch adaptor that contained 12 random nucleotides. MiXCR was run by TCRdb on the 5' RACE reads, yielding one entry per CDR3 protein. The repertoire consists of under 800,000 distinct CDR3 sequences, with more than 40% occurring once and the leading ten covering 20% to 25%. CDR3 size: 15 residues. Germline CDR1 reads SGHKS; CDR2 reads YYEKEE (reference sequence). V lost 0 bases to trimming and J lost 7 bases, with 16 bases between them. The data were taken from a study of blood T cells in healthy people across ages. Study at large: Per two T cells, template switching captured roughly one barcoded beta molecule. The study, taken as a whole, reports: Estimated diversity across one million T cells was deemed an underestimate. What prevented conclusive comparison of naive and antigen-experienced cells was that PBMCs were unsorted.

Sequenced input: blood. This clonotype originated in an older woman in good health. This rearrangement joins TRBV5-5 to TRBJ1-2, with D possibly matching TRBD1 (5 bases). Here the CDR3 reads CASSLAGRGAGGYTF. The CDR3 DNA reads TGTGCCAGCAGCTTGGCCGGGAGGGGCGCGGGTGGCTACACCTTC.